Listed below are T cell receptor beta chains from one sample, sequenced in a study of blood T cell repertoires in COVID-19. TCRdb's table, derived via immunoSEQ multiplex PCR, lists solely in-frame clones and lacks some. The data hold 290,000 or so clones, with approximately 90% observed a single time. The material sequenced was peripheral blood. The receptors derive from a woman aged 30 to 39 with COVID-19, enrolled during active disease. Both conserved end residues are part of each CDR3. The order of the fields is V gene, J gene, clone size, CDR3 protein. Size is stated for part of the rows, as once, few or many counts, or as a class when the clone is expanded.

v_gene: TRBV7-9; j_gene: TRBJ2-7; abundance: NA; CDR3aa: CASSPTGGYEQYF
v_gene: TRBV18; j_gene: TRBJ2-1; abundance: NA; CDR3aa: CASSPGREYNEQFF
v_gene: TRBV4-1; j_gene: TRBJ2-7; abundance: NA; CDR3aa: CASSQDFSEQYF
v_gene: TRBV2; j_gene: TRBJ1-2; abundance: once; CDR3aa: CASSPNYGYTF
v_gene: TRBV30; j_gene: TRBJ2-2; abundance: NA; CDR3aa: CAWGTGNTGELFF
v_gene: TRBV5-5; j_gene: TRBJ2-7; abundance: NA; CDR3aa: CASSLAVRQGSYEQYF
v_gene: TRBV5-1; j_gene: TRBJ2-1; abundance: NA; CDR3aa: CASSLEPEREYNEQFF
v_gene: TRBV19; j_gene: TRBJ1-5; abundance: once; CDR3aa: CASSIDLSGGSNQPQHF
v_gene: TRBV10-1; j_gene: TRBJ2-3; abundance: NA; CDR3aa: CASSGTGITDTQYF
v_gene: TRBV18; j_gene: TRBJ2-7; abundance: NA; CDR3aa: CASLPSGSSYEQYF
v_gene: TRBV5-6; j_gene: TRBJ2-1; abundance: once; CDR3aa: CASSLAGGLNEQFF
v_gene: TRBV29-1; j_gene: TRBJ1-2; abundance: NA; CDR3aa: CSVQQGANYGYTF
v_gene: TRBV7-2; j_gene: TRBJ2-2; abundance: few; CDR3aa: CASSPDQGSGELFF
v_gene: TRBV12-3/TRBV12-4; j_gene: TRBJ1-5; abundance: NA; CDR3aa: CASSFGFQPQHF
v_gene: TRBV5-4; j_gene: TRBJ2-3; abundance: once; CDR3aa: CASSFEYTDTQYF
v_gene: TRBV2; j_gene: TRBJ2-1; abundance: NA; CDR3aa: CASSSLAWGQGGNEQFF
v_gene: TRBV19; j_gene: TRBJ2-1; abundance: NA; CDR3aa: CASSMSLREHGDEQFF
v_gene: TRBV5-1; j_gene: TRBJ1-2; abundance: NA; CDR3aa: CASSLWGSGGDGYTF
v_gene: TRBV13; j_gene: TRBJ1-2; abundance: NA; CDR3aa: CASSLETGQGGGYTF
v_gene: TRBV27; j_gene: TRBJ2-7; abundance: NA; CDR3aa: CASSFAGWDEQYF
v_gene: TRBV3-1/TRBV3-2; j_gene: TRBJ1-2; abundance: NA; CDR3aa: CASSQDLAGGYGYTF
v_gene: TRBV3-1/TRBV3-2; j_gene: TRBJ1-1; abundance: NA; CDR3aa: CASSQYTGTGARNTEAFF
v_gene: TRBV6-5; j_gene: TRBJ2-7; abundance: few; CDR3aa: CASGTHEQYF
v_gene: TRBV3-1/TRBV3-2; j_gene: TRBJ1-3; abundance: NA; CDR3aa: CASSQMTAGNTIYF
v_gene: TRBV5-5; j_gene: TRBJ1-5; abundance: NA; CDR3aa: CASSAAGTGNQPQHF
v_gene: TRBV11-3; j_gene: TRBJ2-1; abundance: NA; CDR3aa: CASSLGGLAGGNEQFF
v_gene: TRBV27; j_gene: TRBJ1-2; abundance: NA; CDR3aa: CASSEAGAFYGYTF
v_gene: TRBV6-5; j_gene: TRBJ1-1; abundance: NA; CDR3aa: CASSYSGGVNTEAFF
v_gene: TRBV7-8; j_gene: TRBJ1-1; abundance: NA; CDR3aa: CASSQREEGNTEAFF
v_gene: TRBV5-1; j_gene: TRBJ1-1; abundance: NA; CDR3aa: CASSLDVAGRGVNTEAFF
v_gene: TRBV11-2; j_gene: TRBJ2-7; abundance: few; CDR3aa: CASSLDLQSGFSYEQYF
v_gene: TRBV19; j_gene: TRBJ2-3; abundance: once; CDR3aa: CASRGLAGADTQYF
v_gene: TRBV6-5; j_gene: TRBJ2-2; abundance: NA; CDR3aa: CASSYSYRGGGELFF
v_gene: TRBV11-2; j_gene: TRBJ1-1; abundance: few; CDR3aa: CASSQGVNTEAFF
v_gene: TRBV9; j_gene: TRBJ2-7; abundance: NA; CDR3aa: CASSVDSGTSSFDEQYF
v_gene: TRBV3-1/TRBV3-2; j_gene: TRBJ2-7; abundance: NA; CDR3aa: CASSQLGQGNEQYF
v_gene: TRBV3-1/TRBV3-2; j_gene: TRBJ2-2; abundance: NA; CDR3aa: CASSPTAGPTGELFF
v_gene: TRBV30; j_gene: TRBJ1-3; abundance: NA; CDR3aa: CAWSGGGGYTIYF
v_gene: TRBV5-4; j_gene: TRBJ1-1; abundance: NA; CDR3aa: CASSLFEGGTEAFF
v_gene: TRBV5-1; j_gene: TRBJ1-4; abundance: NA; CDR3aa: CASSSARGPGEKLFF
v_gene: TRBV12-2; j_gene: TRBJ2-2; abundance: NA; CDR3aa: CASRLTPQGNTGELFF
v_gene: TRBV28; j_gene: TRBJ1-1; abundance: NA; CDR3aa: CASSPPGQTNTEAFF
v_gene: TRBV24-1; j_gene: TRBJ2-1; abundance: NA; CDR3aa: CATSAELAGGEQFF
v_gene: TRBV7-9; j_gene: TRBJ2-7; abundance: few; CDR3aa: CASTSGLARYEQYF
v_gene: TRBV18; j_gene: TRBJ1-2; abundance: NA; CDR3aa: CASSPEQGSYGYTF
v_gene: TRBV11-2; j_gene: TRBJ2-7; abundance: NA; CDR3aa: CASSLTGSSYEQYF
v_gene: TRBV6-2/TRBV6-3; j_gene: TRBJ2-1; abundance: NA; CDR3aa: CASSYPPGLAGVMNEQFF
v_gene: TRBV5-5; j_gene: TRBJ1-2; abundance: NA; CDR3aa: CASSLSTGELDGYTF
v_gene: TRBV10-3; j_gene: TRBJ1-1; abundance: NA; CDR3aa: CATFAIDSLEAFF
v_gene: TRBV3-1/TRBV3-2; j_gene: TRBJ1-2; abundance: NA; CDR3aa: CASSQQGNYGYTF
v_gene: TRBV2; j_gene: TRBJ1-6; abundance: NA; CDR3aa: CASRGQGRNSPLHF
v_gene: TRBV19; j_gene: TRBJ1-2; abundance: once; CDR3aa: CASRERDRAGYTF
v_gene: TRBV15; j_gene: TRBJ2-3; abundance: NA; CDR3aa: CATSRNEGWGTDTQYF